This is a list of T cell receptor beta chains from one sample in a study of T-cell memory formation after mild COVID-19. TCRdb re-called the 5' RACE reads through MiXCR, storing one row per CDR3 protein. The sample consists of 450,000 to 650,000 distinct CDR3 sequences, around 20% of them appearing once. The source material was PBMCs or a T cell subset sorted from them (not recorded which). These receptors were taken from an adult woman who had mild COVID-19 (a few samples of this study predate the infection). Cell type and time point are not known. Both conserved end residues are part of each CDR3. The D gene is left open where the match is weak. Rows may omit the clone size; those that give it use once, few, many or a size class.

v_gene	abundance	d_gene	j_gene	CDR3aa	CDR3nt
TRBV4-3	NA	TRBD1	TRBJ2-1	CASSQVLGQAGSYNEQFF	TGCGCCAGCAGCCAAGTATTAGGACAGGCCGGCTCCTACAATGAGCAGTTCTTC
TRBV4-3	NA	NA	TRBJ2-3	CASSQAYRPWSTDTQYF	TGCGCCAGCAGCCAAGCTTACAGGCCGTGGAGCACAGATACGCAGTATTTT
TRBV5-1	many	NA	TRBJ2-5	CASSSPQGGQETQYF	TGCGCCAGCAGCTCTCCACAGGGAGGGCAAGAGACCCAGTACTTC
TRBV7-9	NA	NA	TRBJ2-7	CASTRSEVTYEQYF	TGTGCCAGCACTCGGAGCGAGGTAACCTACGAGCAGTACTTC
TRBV12-3/TRBV12-4	NA	NA	TRBJ1-1	CASSFPLVHVADTEAFF	TGTGCCAGCAGTTTTCCCCTCGTACACGTTGCAGACACTGAAGCTTTCTTT
TRBV5-1	NA	TRBD2	TRBJ2-2	CASSSTRRGGAGELFF	TGCGCCAGCAGCTCTACTCGAAGGGGAGGGGCCGGGGAGCTGTTTTTT
TRBV6-5	NA	NA	TRBJ1-2	CASSGLVDGNYGYTF	TGTGCCAGCAGTGGTTTGGTGGACGGCAACTATGGCTACACCTTC
TRBV7-9	few	NA	TRBJ2-5	CASSPRGLKGGPGETQYF	TGTGCCAGCAGCCCCCGCGGCCTCAAAGGGGGGCCGGGGGAGACCCAGTACTTC
TRBV24-1	few	NA	TRBJ2-5	CATSGAAGTSEETQYF	TGTGCCACCAGTGGGGCGGCCGGGACTTCCGAAGAGACCCAGTACTTC
TRBV12-3/TRBV12-4	few	NA	TRBJ1-6	CASSTTRAPLHF	TGTGCCAGCAGTACGACCAGGGCACCCCTCCACTTT
TRBV7-9	few	NA	TRBJ2-2	CASSTGTRPGELFF	TGTGCCAGCAGCACAGGGACCCGTCCCGGGGAGCTGTTTTTT
TRBV29-1	few	TRBD2	TRBJ2-1	CSALEGLVTSRSNEQFF	TGCAGCGCCCTCGAGGGTTTGGTGACTAGCAGGAGCAATGAGCAGTTCTTC
TRBV20-1	NA	NA	TRBJ1-2	CSARDAGRDANYGYTF	TGCAGTGCTAGAGATGCGGGCAGGGACGCTAACTATGGCTACACCTTC
TRBV7-6	few	NA	TRBJ2-1	CASSLTRREIDNEQFF	TGTGCCAGCAGCCTCACCCGCAGGGAGATCGACAATGAGCAGTTCTTC
TRBV11-3	NA	NA	TRBJ1-1	CASSFEAAAEAFF	TGTGCCAGCAGCTTTGAGGCTGCCGCGGAAGCTTTCTTT
TRBV4-3	few	NA	TRBJ2-1	CASSQSRVSDSYNEQFF	TGCGCCAGCAGCCAATCCCGGGTGAGCGACTCCTACAATGAGCAGTTCTTC
TRBV7-9	NA	TRBD1	TRBJ1-1	CASSSTGDNGKAFF	TGTGCCAGCAGCTCTACAGGGGATAATGGAAAAGCTTTCTTT
TRBV6-5	NA	NA	TRBJ1-1	CASSGASTEAFF	TGTGCCAGCTCGGGGGCGTCCACTGAAGCTTTCTTT
TRBV4-2	NA	NA	TRBJ1-1	CASSQDWKGGTEAFF	TGTGCCAGCAGCCAAGATTGGAAGGGTGGCACTGAAGCTTTCTTT
TRBV6-5	few	TRBD2	TRBJ2-1	CASSYRLAGSQPHEQFF	TGTGCCAGCAGTTACCGCCTAGCGGGGTCTCAACCACATGAGCAGTTCTTC
TRBV25-1	few	NA	TRBJ1-2	CASSEYSGPLYGYTF	TGTGCCAGCAGTGAATATTCGGGACCGCTCTATGGCTACACCTTC
TRBV14	NA	NA	TRBJ1-2	CASSQWERSGYTF	TGTGCCAGCAGCCAATGGGAAAGGAGTGGCTACACCTTC
TRBV2	NA	NA	TRBJ2-2	CASTIGRNPNTGELFF	TGTGCCAGCACCATAGGACGGAATCCGAACACCGGGGAGCTGTTTTTT
TRBV4-1	NA	TRBD1	TRBJ2-3	CASSPGGQGTDTQYF	TGCGCCAGCAGCCCAGGGGGACAGGGCACAGATACGCAGTATTTT
TRBV5-4	NA	TRBD2	TRBJ2-1	CASSSGLEVTEQFF	TGTGCCAGCAGCTCAGGACTAGAAGTTACTGAGCAGTTCTTC
TRBV7-9	NA	NA	TRBJ2-5	CASSGLREETQYF	TGTGCCAGCAGCGGGCTCCGGGAGGAGACCCAGTACTTC
TRBV5-1	few	NA	TRBJ1-4	CASSLATAEKLFF	TGCGCCAGCAGCTTGGCGACAGCCGAAAAACTGTTTTTT
TRBV20-1	many	TRBD2	TRBJ2-1	CSARLGLAGLYNEQFF	TGCAGTGCTAGACTAGGACTAGCGGGGCTATACAATGAGCAGTTCTTC
TRBV2	NA	NA	TRBJ2-6	CASSERGRDQAF	TGTGCCAGCAGTGAAAGGGGTAGGGACCAGGCTTTC
TRBV10-3	NA	NA	TRBJ1-2	CATKDTLANYGYTF	TGTGCCACCAAAGACACTTTAGCTAACTATGGCTACACCTTC
TRBV7-3	few	TRBD2	TRBJ2-3	CASSLAGLAGGKADTQYF	TGTGCCAGCAGCCTTGCGGGACTAGCGGGAGGTAAAGCAGATACGCAGTATTTT
TRBV5-6	NA	NA	TRBJ1-1	CASSLGGLHTEAFF	TGTGCCAGCAGCTTGGGGGGGCTACACACTGAAGCTTTCTTT
TRBV6-5	few	NA	TRBJ2-6	CASSSHGGANVLTF	TGTGCCAGCAGTTCTCACGGTGGTGCCAACGTCCTGACTTTC
TRBV5-1	few	TRBD1	TRBJ2-5	CASSTPGQKETQYF	TGCGCCAGCAGCACCCCGGGACAGAAAGAGACCCAGTACTTC
TRBV18	NA	NA	TRBJ1-1	CASSPSRDTEAFF	TGTGCCAGCTCACCGTCAAGGGACACTGAAGCTTTCTTT
TRBV19	NA	TRBD1	TRBJ1-5	CASSRKQGVGQPQHF	TGTGCCAGTAGTAGAAAACAGGGGGTTGGTCAGCCCCAGCATTTT
TRBV6-2/TRBV6-3	few	TRBD2	TRBJ2-7	CASSYQGGRADEQYF	TGTGCCAGCAGTTACCAGGGCGGGAGGGCTGACGAGCAGTACTTC
TRBV7-2	NA	TRBD1	TRBJ2-5	CASSITGGAETQYF	TGTGCCAGCAGCATAACAGGGGGCGCGGAGACCCAGTACTTC
TRBV6-5	few	TRBD1	TRBJ1-1	CASFGQGVFLNTEAFF	TGTGCCAGCTTTGGACAGGGGGTTTTTCTGAACACTGAAGCTTTCTTT
TRBV7-2	many	NA	TRBJ1-2	CASSVRQALSGYTF	TGTGCCAGCAGCGTCCGACAGGCCCTGAGTGGCTACACCTTC
TRBV6-6	NA	TRBD1	TRBJ1-1	CASRTSGGAVTEAFF	TGTGCCAGCAGAACCTCAGGGGGCGCGGTAACTGAAGCTTTCTTT
TRBV9	NA	TRBD2	TRBJ2-1	CASSPIGTRGYNEQFF	TGTGCCAGCAGCCCTATTGGGACTAGGGGGTACAATGAGCAGTTCTTC
TRBV6-5	NA	NA	TRBJ1-4	CASSYSKGLGKKLFF	TGTGCCAGCAGTTACTCTAAGGGATTGGGAAAAAAACTGTTTTTT
TRBV20-1	NA	NA	TRBJ2-1	CSANTPSYNEQFF	TGCAGTGCTAACACCCCATCCTACAATGAGCAGTTCTTC
TRBV4-1	many	NA	TRBJ2-1	CASSQELARPAPSYNEQFF	TGCGCCAGCAGCCAAGAACTCGCCAGACCCGCTCCATCCTACAATGAGCAGTTCTTC
TRBV7-6	NA	TRBD2	TRBJ2-3	CASSTGLAGVADTQYF	TGTGCCAGCAGCACTGGACTAGCGGGAGTCGCAGATACGCAGTATTTT
TRBV6-1	NA	TRBD2	TRBJ2-1	CASSPRTSGSVQQFF	TGTGCCAGCAGCCCAAGGACTAGCGGGAGTGTTCAGCAGTTCTTC
TRBV12-3/TRBV12-4	NA	NA	TRBJ2-5	CASSLGVPRETQYF	TGTGCCAGCAGTTTGGGGGTTCCCCGAGAGACCCAGTACTTC
TRBV20-1	few	TRBD1	TRBJ2-7	CSAPRDRGYEQYF	TGCAGTGCTCCCCGGGACAGGGGCTACGAGCAGTACTTC
TRBV7-9	few	TRBD1	TRBJ2-3	CASSLGQGATDTQYF	TGTGCCAGCAGCCTGGGACAGGGGGCAACAGATACGCAGTATTTT
TRBV5-4	many	TRBD1	TRBJ1-2	CASSPGQGFYGYTF	TGTGCCAGCAGCCCCGGACAGGGATTCTATGGCTACACCTTC
TRBV18	NA	TRBD1	TRBJ1-2	CASSPVGDRPLGYTF	TGTGCCAGCTCACCCGTTGGGGACAGGCCTCTTGGCTACACCTTC
TRBV10-3	few	TRBD1	TRBJ1-4	CAISWTGEKLFF	TGTGCCATCAGTTGGACAGGGGAAAAACTGTTTTTT
TRBV4-1	NA	TRBD1	TRBJ1-4	CASSDRGGGNEKLFF	TGCGCCAGCAGCGACAGGGGGGGAGGGAATGAAAAACTGTTTTTT
TRBV29-1	NA	NA	TRBJ2-3	CSVTLVYDTQYF	TGCAGCGTTACACTAGTTTACGATACGCAGTATTTT